A single sample gave rise to the 16 T cell receptor beta chains below, sequenced in a study of CD8 T cells in Susac syndrome (dated by TCRdb to between 2018 and 2021). Receptor amplification or capture employed the immunoSEQ multiplex PCR assay. RNA was extracted with the RNeasy kit and roughly 0.45 to 1 ug was reverse transcribed using random hexamers. In TCRdb, the public reads were trimmed at Q25 with fastp and aligned with MiXCR, with productive beta chains retained. Entries are consolidated by CDR3 protein sequence, retaining the most common genes and DNA. The sample records 210,000 or so distinct CDR3 sequences, 85% to 95% of which are singletons. The biggest ten clones account for about 0.14% of the sample. The sample comprised CD4+ T cells from PBMCs. All receptors come from a human donor with Susac syndrome.

The V gene is TRBV5-1, the J gene TRBJ2-6, with D possibly matching TRBD1 (6 bases). With 6 bases removed from V and 4 bases from J, the gap between germline ends came to 8 bases. The CDR3 is 13 amino acids. The germline V gene has CDR1 SGHRS and CDR2 YFSETQ. The CDR3 coding sequence is TGCGCCAGCAACAGGGACGGGGCCAACGTCCTGACTTTC. It translates to CASNRDGANVLTF.

The chain is built from TRBV6-4 and TRBJ1-6, with TRBD1 matching 8 bases. The CDR3 extends over 15 amino acids. CDR1 and CDR2 from the germline V gene are MRHNA and SNTAGT. The junction had 2 bases not matched to a gene; V was cut back by 0 bases and J by 7 bases. CDR3 in DNA: TGTGCCAGCAGTGACTCTAGGACAGGGAATTCACCCCTCCACTTT. It translates to CASSDSRTGNSPLHF.

The chain employs TRBV4-1 and TRBJ2-3; D remains unclear. Trimming pared 0 bases from V and 1 base from J, leaving 5 bases between. The CDR3 has 14 amino acids. CDR1 is MGHRA, CDR2 YSYEKL, per germline. The DNA for the CDR3 is TGCGCCAGCAGCCAAGAGTCTCGCACAGATACGCAGTATTTT. Amino acid sequence: CASSQESRTDTQYF.

In this sample, this clonotype turned up a few times. The CDR3 loop reads CASSLQSSGANVLTF. The DNA for the CDR3 is TGTGCCAGTAGTCTACAGAGCTCTGGGGCCAACGTCCTGACTTTC. The chain links TRBV19 to TRBJ2-6; D is undetermined. V was pared by 5 bases and J by 0 bases, with 8 bases between. The CDR3 is 15 amino acids. CDR1 and CDR2 from the germline V gene are LNHDA and SQIVND (reference sequence).

The CDR3 reads CATSDRGDRGVDTQYF. CDR3 coding DNA: TGTGCCACCAGTGACCGAGGGGACAGGGGGGTAGATACGCAGTATTTT. The chain couples TRBV24-1 to TRBJ2-3; TRBD1 aligns across 11 bases. The length of the CDR3 is 16 residues. Germline CDR1 is KGHDR and CDR2 is SFDVKD. J gave up 5 bases and V 4 bases, and 7 bases lay outside the gene matches.

The rearrangement joins TRBV15 to TRBJ2-5; a possible D gene is TRBD1 (6 bases). With 0 bases removed from V and 5 bases from J, the gap between germline ends came to 13 bases. Germline V CDR1 and CDR2: LNHNV, YYDKDF (reference sequence). The CDR3 totals 15 residues. The CDR3 loop reads CATSRDRAGEETQYF. The CDR3 DNA reads TGTGCCACCAGCAGAGATCGGGCAGGGGAGGAGACCCAGTACTTC.

This chain links TRBV6-2 or TRBV6-3 with TRBJ2-7, with a weak D call TRBD2 (6 bases). CDR1 MNHEY and CDR2 SVGEGT come from the germline V gene. Trimming removed 11 bases at V and 4 bases at J, with 15 bases between. The length of the CDR3 is 12 residues. The CDR3 DNA is TGTGCCGGCGGGGACTTCTTATACGAGCAGTACTTC. Protein sequence: CAGGDFLYEQYF.

V is TRBV20-1 and J is TRBJ1-3; 7 bases are shared with TRBD1. With 6 bases clipped from V and 0 bases from J, the junction kept 2 bases outside the gene matches. Germline-derived CDR1 and CDR2 are DFQATT and SNEGSKA (reference sequence). The CDR3 sequence is 13 residues long. Here the CDR3 DNA reads TGCAGTGCGGGGACAGTCTCTGGAAACACCATATATTTT. This codes for CSAGTVSGNTIYF.

The V call is TRBV12-3 or TRBV12-4, the J call TRBJ1-1; D ambiguous. The CDR3 runs 14 residues. Deletions cut 7 bases from V and 5 bases from J, with 17 bases between. Here the CDR3 DNA reads TGTGCCAGCACCCCACGCCGGGCGGGAACTGAAGCTTTCTTT. It encodes CASTPRRAGTEAFF.

The CDR3 DNA sequence: TGTGCCACCAGCAGAGCGTCAGGATACGAGCAGTACTTC. Its translation: CATSRASGYEQYF. This sequence joins TRBV15 and TRBJ2-7; D ambiguous. The length of the CDR3 is 13 residues. CDR1 is LNHNV and CDR2 is YYDKDF in the germline V gene (reference sequence). Trimming stripped 1 base from V and 4 bases from J, with 8 bases between. Looking up the rest from reference TRBV15 and TRBJ2-7 gives the full variable domain: DAMVIQNPRYQVTQFGKPVTLSCSQTLNHNVMYWYQQKSSQAPKLLFHYYDKDFNNEADTPDNFQSRRPNTSFCFLDIRSPGLGDTAMYLCATSRASGYEQYFGPGTRLTVT.

The chain joins TRBV20-1 to TRBJ2-7; D gene unclear. This CDR3 has 12 amino acids. V lost 3 bases and J 4 bases, leaving 10 bases between the germline ends. Germline V CDR1 and CDR2: DFQATT, SNEGSKA (reference sequence). The CDR3, as DNA: TGCAGTGCTAGCGCCGCACCTTACGAGCAGTACTTC. Protein: CSASAAPYEQYF.

The CDR3 DNA reads TGCAGTGCTAGAGAGGCGGGGGGCACGAACACCGGGGAGCTGTTTTTT. Amino acid sequence: CSAREAGGTNTGELFF. This chain connects TRBV20-1 to TRBJ2-2; 8 bases agree with TRBD2. The CDR3 is made up of 16 amino acids. The germline gives CDR1 DFQATT, CDR2 SNEGSKA (reference sequence). V gave up 0 bases and J gave up 0 bases; unmatched junction bases: 3.

As for this clonotype: The junction differs from germline at one of its ends, possibly a read error. This chain uses TRBV7-7 with TRBJ2-5, with D tentatively TRBD2 (6 bases). Germline loops: CDR1 SSHAT, CDR2 FNYEAQ (reference sequence). This CDR3 is 14 amino acids long. As DNA, the CDR3 is TGTGCTAGCAGCCCGGGACTGACGCAAGAGACCCAGTACTTC. Amino acid sequence: CASSPGLTQETQYF.

The CDR3 region has the DNA TGTGCCAGCAGTTACTCACCGACATCTTCCTCGGCCGGGGCCAACGTCCTGACTTTC. It specifies CASSYSPTSSSAGANVLTF. This sequence joins TRBV6-5 and TRBJ2-6; no reliable D call. The CDR3 extends over 19 amino acids. The germline V gene has CDR1 MNHEY and CDR2 SVGAGI. V lost 0 bases, J lost 4 bases, and 19 bases lay in between.

This rearrangement joins TRBV20-1 to TRBJ1-5; maybe TRBD1 (6 bases). V was clipped by 6 bases and J by 5 bases, with 14 bases between them. Germline assignment: CDR1 DFQATT and CDR2 SNEGSKA (reference sequence). The CDR3 runs 13 residues. As DNA, the CDR3 is TGCAGTGCCTCGAGGACAGACGATCAGCCCCAGCATTTT. Amino acid sequence: CSASRTDDQPQHF.

This clonotype has just one count. V is TRBV30 and J is TRBJ1-1; D gene unclear. This CDR3 region has 12 residues. Germline loops: CDR1 GTSNPN, CDR2 SVGIG (reference sequence). The V gene lost 1 base and the J gene lost 4 bases, with 7 bases spanning the gap. For the CDR3, the DNA is TGTGCCTGGAGTGGGGTGTCCACTGAAGCTTTCTTT. Translating gives CAWSGVSTEAFF.